This T cell receptor beta chain is from a study of tumor and adjacent non-tumor tissue in lung cancer (dated by TCRdb to the late 2010s). Background for the entire study: Of the cohort, 11 to 12 patients had adenocarcinoma, 2 had squamous cell carcinoma and 1 had small cell lung cancer. In total, sequencing yielded some 130 million productive TCRbeta reads, which works out to an average of about 4 million reads per sample. The 15 or so patients were aged roughly 30 to 80 years, included about ten men and 5 women, and had TNM stage I to III disease. For each patient, one tumor sample and one normal lung sample were taken, giving thirty paired specimens that underwent TCRbeta CDR3 sequencing. The study compared bulk TCRbeta repertoires between lung tumor tissue and matched distant non-tumor lung tissue from 15 lung cancer patients. The full study reports these points: Peripheral blood was not sequenced, so blood TCRbeta repertoires were not examined in the lung cancer patients of the study. Tumor tissue showed significantly greater TCR diversity (inverse Simpson) than normal lung tissue (roughly 430 vs 170, P = 0.0075, Mann-Whitney U test). With only around 15 patients in the cohort, the authors noted that larger samples and more detailed clinical data are needed. The top 100 clones made up a significantly larger cumulative share of the repertoire in normal lung than in tumor tissue. The methods do not name the sequencing platform or mention unique molecular identifiers. Significantly higher TCR diversity was found in younger patients, and higher tumor TCR diversity was associated with shorter overall and disease-free survival.

RNA was isolated from bulk, unsorted tissue, and RNA quality was assessed with a NanoDrop ND-1000 and an Agilent 2100. The donors were newly diagnosed lung cancer patients admitted for thoracic surgery in China from August to November 2014 who had not received prior chemotherapy. The study excluded patients who had received radiotherapy or chemotherapy before or who had another cancer at the same time. Surgical tissue pieces of 1-2 cm3 were preserved in RNAlater solution and were kept at -80 degrees C until use. Reading from cysteine to phenylalanine, the CDR3 counts 13 amino acids. Only the CDR3 portion is preserved as DNA: 39 bases, with reading frame beginning at the first base. The germline V gene (reference sequence) gives CDR1 as DFQATT and CDR2 as SNEGSKA. V and J lose 6 bases and 11 bases, and a span of 20 bases separates them. As regards this clonotype: Its antigen specificity is not known. The sample holds no much larger clone one base away, and base qualities are not on file.

Libraries were prepared through multiplex PCR. Sequencing was performed on an Illumina HiSeq 2500. TCRbeta libraries were constructed through three rounds of nested PCR with primers (Table S4) according to protocols modified from ARM-PCR. Before sequencing, PCR products of 200-500 bp were cut from the gel and purified using the QIAquick gel extraction kit. The authors processed their data as follows. Trimmomatic was used to clean the reads, FLASH was used to merge the reads into complete CDR3 sequences, and MiTCR was used to assign the reads to V(D)J germline segments. VDJtools was used to compute clonal diversity as the inverse Simpson's index. In-frame sequences without a premature stop codon were defined as productive reads. In-frame beta chains were kept once TCRdb had trimmed the public reads at Q25 with fastp and called clones with MiXCR. Merged by CDR3 protein, the rows form single entries marked with the most common genes and DNA. TCRdb's processing, not the authors', yielded these V and J calls. The sample has 100,000 to 150,000 distinct CDR3 sequences on record, approximately 71% of them singletons. Of the sample, around 13% is held by the ten largest clones.

The receptor's source is a young man with non-small cell lung cancer. Source material: lung tumor tissue. The sequence is built from TRBV20-1 and TRBJ2-4, with the D gene tentatively TRBD1 or TRBD2, based on 6 matching bases in each. The nucleotide sequence is TGCAGTGCCCTAGAGGGGGGAGGCAACGTTCAGTACTTC. Translated, this is CSALEGGGNVQYF.